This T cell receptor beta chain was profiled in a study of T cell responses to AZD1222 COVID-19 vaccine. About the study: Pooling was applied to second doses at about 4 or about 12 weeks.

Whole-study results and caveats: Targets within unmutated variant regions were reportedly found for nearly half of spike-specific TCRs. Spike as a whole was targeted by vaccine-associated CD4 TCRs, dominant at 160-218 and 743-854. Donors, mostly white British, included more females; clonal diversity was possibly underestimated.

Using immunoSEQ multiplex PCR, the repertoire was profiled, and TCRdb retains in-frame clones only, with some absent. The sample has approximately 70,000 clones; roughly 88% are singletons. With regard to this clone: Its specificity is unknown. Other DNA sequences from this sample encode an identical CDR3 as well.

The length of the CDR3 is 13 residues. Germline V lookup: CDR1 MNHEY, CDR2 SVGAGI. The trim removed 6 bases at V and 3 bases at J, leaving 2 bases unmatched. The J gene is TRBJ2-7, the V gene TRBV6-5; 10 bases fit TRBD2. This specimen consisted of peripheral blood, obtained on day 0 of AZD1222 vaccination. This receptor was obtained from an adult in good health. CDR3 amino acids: CASRASGSYEQYF. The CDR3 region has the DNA TGTGCCAGCAGGGCTAGCGGGAGCTACGAGCAGTACTTC.